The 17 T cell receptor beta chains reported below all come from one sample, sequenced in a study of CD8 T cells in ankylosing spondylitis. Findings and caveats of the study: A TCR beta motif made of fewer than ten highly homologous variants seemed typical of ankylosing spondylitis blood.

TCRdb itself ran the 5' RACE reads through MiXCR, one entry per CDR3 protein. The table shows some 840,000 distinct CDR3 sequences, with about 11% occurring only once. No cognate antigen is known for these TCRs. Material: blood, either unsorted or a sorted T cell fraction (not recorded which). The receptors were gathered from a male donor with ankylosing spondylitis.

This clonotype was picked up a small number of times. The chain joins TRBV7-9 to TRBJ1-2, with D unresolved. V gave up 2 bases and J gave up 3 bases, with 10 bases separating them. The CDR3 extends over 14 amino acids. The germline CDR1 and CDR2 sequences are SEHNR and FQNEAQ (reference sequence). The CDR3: CASSLHQADYGYTF. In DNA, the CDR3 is TGTGCCAGCAGCTTACACCAGGCCGACTATGGCTACACCTTC.

CDR3 coding DNA: TGCAGCGTTGTTCGGGGATGGGACACTGAAGCTTTCTTT. Protein sequence: CSVVRGWDTEAFF. J is TRBJ1-1 and V is TRBV29-1; D gene uncertain. From germline, CDR1 is SQVTM and CDR2 ANQGSEA. V shed 4 bases and J shed 3 bases, with 12 bases lying between them. The CDR3 is 13 amino acids.

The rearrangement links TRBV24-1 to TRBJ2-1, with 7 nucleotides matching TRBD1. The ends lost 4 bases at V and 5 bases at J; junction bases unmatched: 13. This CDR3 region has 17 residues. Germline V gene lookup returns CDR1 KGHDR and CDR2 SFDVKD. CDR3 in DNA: TGTGCCACCAGTGACCCCCCGACAGGGTCGGGGAACAATGAGCAGTTCTTC. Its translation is CATSDPPTGSGNNEQFF.

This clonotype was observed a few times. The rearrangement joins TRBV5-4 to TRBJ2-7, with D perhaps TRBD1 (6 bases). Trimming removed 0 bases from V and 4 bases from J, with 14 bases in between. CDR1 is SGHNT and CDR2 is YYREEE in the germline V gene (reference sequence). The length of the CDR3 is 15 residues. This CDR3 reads CASSLDEGRGYEQYF. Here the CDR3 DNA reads TGTGCCAGCAGCTTGGATGAGGGCAGGGGATACGAGCAGTACTTC.

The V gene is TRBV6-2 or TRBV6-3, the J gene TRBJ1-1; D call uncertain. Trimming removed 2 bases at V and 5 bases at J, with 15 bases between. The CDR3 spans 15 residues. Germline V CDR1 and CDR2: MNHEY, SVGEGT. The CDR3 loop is CASSYVLQSRTEAFF. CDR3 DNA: TGTGCCAGCAGTTACGTTCTACAATCGCGGACTGAAGCTTTCTTT.

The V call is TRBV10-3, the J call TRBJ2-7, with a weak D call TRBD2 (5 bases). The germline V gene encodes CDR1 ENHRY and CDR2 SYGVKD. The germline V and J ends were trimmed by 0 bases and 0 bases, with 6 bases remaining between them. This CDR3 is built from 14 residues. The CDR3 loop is CAISESRVSYEQYF. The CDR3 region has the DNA TGTGCCATCAGTGAGTCGAGGGTCTCCTACGAGCAGTACTTC.

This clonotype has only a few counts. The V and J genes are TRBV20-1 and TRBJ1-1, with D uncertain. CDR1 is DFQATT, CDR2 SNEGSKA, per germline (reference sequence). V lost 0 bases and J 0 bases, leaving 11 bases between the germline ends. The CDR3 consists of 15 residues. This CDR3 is CSARDPSFMNTEAFF. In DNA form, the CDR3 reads TGCAGTGCTAGAGATCCAAGTTTCATGAACACTGAAGCTTTCTTT.

The CDR3 region has the DNA TGTGCCAGCAGCTTAGATAGCGGGGGGGCCGATGAGCAGTTCTTC. Its translation is CASSLDSGGADEQFF. The chain couples TRBV7-2 to TRBJ2-1, with 11 positions matching TRBD2. The CDR3 is 15 amino acids. The trim removed 1 base at V and 8 bases at J, leaving 4 bases unmatched. CDR1 and CDR2 from the germline V gene are SGHTA and FQGNSA.

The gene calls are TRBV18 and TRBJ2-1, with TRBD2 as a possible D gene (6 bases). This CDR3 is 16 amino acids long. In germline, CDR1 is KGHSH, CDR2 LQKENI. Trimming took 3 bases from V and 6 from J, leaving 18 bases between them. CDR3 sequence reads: CASSPLLRDGSNEQFF. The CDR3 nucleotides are TGTGCCAGCTCACCTTTACTCCGGGACGGGAGCAATGAGCAGTTCTTC.

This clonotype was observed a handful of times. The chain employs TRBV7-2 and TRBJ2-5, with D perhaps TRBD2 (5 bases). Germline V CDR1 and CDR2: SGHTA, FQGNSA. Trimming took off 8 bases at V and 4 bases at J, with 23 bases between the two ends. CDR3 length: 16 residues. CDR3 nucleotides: TGTGCCAGCTCACCAGCGGTAACACGGAACGGAGAGACCCAGTACTTC. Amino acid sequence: CASSPAVTRNGETQYF.

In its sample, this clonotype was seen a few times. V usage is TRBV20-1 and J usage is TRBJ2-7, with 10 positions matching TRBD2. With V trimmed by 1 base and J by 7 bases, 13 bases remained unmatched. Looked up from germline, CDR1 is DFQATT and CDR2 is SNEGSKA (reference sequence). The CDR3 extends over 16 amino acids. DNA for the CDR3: TGCAGTGCTAGAGGGACAGCGGGAGGGTTCTCGAGGGAGCAGTACTTC. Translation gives CSARGTAGGFSREQYF.

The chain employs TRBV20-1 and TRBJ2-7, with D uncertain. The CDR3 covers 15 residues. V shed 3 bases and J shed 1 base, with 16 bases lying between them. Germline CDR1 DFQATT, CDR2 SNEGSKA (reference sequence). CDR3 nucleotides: TGCAGTGCTAGCTGGGCCGATCTAGGGTCCTACGAGCAGTACTTC. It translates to CSASWADLGSYEQYF.

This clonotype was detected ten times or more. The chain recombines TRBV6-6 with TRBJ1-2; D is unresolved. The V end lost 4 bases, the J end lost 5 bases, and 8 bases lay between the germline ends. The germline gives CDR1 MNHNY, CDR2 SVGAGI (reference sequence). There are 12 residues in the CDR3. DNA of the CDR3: TGTGCCAGCAGTTGGACGGAGTATGGCTACACCTTC. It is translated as CASSWTEYGYTF.

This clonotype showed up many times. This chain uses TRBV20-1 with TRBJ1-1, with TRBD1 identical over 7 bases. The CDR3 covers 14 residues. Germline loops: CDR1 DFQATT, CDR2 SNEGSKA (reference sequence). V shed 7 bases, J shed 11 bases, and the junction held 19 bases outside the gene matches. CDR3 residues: CSVLRDSFLGSAFF. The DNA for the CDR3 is TGCAGTGTACTTCGGGACAGCTTTCTGGGGTCGGCTTTCTTT.

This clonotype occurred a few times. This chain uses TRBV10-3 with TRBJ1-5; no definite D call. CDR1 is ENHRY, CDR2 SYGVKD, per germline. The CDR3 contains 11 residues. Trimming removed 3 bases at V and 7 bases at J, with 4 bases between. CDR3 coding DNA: TGTGCCATCAGTGATGGACAGCCCCAGCATTTT. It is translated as CAISDGQPQHF.

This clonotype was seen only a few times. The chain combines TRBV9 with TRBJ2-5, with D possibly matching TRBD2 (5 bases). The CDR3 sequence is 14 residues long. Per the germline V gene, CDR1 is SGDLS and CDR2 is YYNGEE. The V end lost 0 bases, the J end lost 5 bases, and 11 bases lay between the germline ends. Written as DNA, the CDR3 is TGTGCCAGCAGCGTAGACGTTCGCGGGGAGACCCAGTACTTC. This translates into CASSVDVRGETQYF.

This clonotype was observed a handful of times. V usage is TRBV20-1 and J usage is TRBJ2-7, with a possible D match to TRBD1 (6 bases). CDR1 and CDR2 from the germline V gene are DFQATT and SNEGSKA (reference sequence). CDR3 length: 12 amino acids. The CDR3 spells CRVSRGGYEQYF. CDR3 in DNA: TGCAGAGTGAGCAGGGGCGGGTACGAGCAGTACTTC.